One and the same sample provided the 12 T cell receptor beta chains below, sequenced in a study of shared T cell receptors in the human thymus. The protocol was immunoSEQ multiplex PCR, while the TCRdb copy is restricted to in-frame clones and leaves out a portion. The sample includes about 400,000 clones, approximately 95% seen only once; the top ten take roughly 0.02%. The sample taken for sequencing was thymocytes. Every receptor here comes from a human donor.

The chain recombines TRBV27 with TRBJ1-2, with unresolved D. The CDR3 contains 15 residues. With 7 bases removed from V and 1 base from J, the gap between germline ends came to 16 bases. Germline V gene data show CDR1 as MNHEY and CDR2 as SMNVEV (reference sequence). The CDR3: CASKSLEGVNYGYTF. Here the CDR3 DNA reads TGTGCCAGCAAATCCCTCGAAGGTGTTAACTATGGCTACACCTTC.

V gene TRBV13 combines with J gene TRBJ1-4; a weak D match, TRBD1 (6 bases). CDR3 length: 13 amino acids. Germline V gene lookup returns CDR1 PRHDT and CDR2 FYEKMQ (reference sequence). Trimming took off 4 bases at V and 10 bases at J, with 13 bases between the two ends. The chain's CDR3 is CASSWSRGGKLFF. The CDR3 bases are TGTGCCAGCAGCTGGTCCAGGGGAGGAAAACTGTTTTTT.

The V gene is TRBV7-2, the J gene TRBJ1-4; D is ambiguous. The V gene lost 2 bases and the J gene lost 6 bases, with 4 bases spanning the gap. This CDR3 contains 12 residues. Germline V gene data show CDR1 as SGHTA and CDR2 as FQGNSA. The CDR3 DNA reads TGTGCCAGCAGCTTAAGGGATGAAAAACTGTTTTTT. It specifies CASSLRDEKLFF. The complete variable domain, with remaining parts taken from reference TRBV7-2 and TRBJ1-4, reads GAGVSQSPSNKVTEKGKDVELRCDPISGHTALYWYRQSLGQGLEFLIYFQGNSAPDKSGLPSDRFSAERTGGSVSTLTIQRTQQEDSAVYLCASSLRDEKLFFGSGTQLSVL.

The genes are TRBV5-6 and TRBJ2-3; 9 bases align to TRBD1. The germline V gene has CDR1 SGHDT and CDR2 YYEEEE. This CDR3 comprises 17 residues. V gave up 2 bases and J gave up 4 bases; unmatched junction bases: 11. The chain's CDR3 is CASSLTRDRAPSDTQYF. In nucleotides, the CDR3 is TGTGCCAGCAGCTTAACTAGGGACAGGGCCCCTTCAGATACGCAGTATTTT. The complete variable domain, with remaining parts taken from reference TRBV5-6 and TRBJ2-3, reads DAGVTQSPTHLIKTRGQQVTLRCSPKSGHDTVSWYQQALGQGPQFIFQYYEEEERQRGNFPDRFSGHQFPNYSSELNVNALLLGDSALYLCASSLTRDRAPSDTQYFGPGTRLTVL.

The chain is built from TRBV18 and TRBJ1-1; 9 nucleotides match TRBD1. This CDR3 region has 15 residues. With 3 bases clipped from V and 6 bases from J, the junction kept 8 bases outside the gene matches. Germline lookup yields CDR1 KGHSH and CDR2 LQKENI. CDR3 sequence: CASSPGQGRDSEAFF. In DNA form, the CDR3 reads TGTGCCAGCTCACCCGGACAGGGGCGGGACTCTGAAGCTTTCTTT. The whole variable domain, remainder taken from reference TRBV18 and TRBJ1-1, is NAGVMQNPRHLVRRRGQEARLRCSPMKGHSHVYWYRQLPEEGLKFMVYLQKENIIDESGMPKERFSAEFPKEGPSILRIQQVVRGDSAAYFCASSPGQGRDSEAFFGQGTRLTVV.

The chain recombines TRBV19 with TRBJ1-5; tentatively, D is TRBD1 (6 bases). CDR3 size: 14 residues. CDR1 is LNHDA, CDR2 SQIVND, per germline (reference sequence). Trimming shortened V by 3 bases and J by 6 bases, and 12 bases separated the two germline ends. The CDR3 is CASSILQGTQPQHF. As DNA, the CDR3 is TGTGCCAGTAGTATTTTGCAGGGGACTCAGCCCCAGCATTTT.

This clone was picked up one time. The chain recombines TRBV5-1 with TRBJ2-2; no reliable D call. Germline values: CDR1 SGHRS, CDR2 YFSETQ. The V gene lost 4 bases and the J gene lost 8 bases, with 9 bases spanning the gap. The CDR3 sequence is 12 residues long. The CDR3 protein is CASSPELGELFF. The CDR3 region has the DNA TGCGCCAGCAGCCCAGAGTTGGGGGAGCTGTTTTTT.

This chain connects TRBV11-2 to TRBJ2-7; 9 bases agree with TRBD1. Looked up from germline, CDR1 is SGHAT and CDR2 is FQNNGV. Trimming took 1 base from V and 2 from J; bases not matched to a gene: 9. The CDR3 is 17 residues long. For the CDR3, the DNA is TGTGCCAGCAGCTTAGTCCCCGGACAGGGGACTCCCTACGAGCAGTACTTC. Protein: CASSLVPGQGTPYEQYF.

J is TRBJ2-1 and V is TRBV2, with 11 bases aligning to TRBD2. The CDR3 extends over 21 amino acids. CDR1 and CDR2 from the germline V gene are SNHLY and FYNNEI. The V gene end was trimmed by 5 bases and the J gene end by 6 bases; junction bases not matched to a gene: 24. CDR3 in amino acids: CASSLLIRTGRTSGYRNEQFF. CDR3 nucleotides: TGTGCCAGCAGTCTACTCATTCGGACAGGGAGGACTAGCGGGTATCGCAATGAGCAGTTCTTC.

This clone has just one count. This rearrangement joins TRBV7-9 to TRBJ2-1; tentatively, D is TRBD2 (6 bases). The CDR3 is 16 amino acids. The ends were cut back, 2 bases at V and 8 bases at J, with 19 bases in the middle. Germline V gene lookup returns CDR1 SEHNR and CDR2 FQNEAQ (reference sequence). CDR3: CASSLWREHPRDEQFF. In DNA form, the CDR3 reads TGTGCCAGCAGCTTATGGCGGGAACATCCCCGCGATGAGCAGTTCTTC.

This clone appeared once. The rearrangement links TRBV4-2 to TRBJ2-7; D might be TRBD2 (5 bases). CDR3 length equals 14 residues. Between the trimmed V and J ends, which lost 6 bases and 5 bases, there was a span of 17 bases. Germline CDR1 reads LGHNA; CDR2 reads YNFKEQ. CDR3 loop: CASRRALGMNEQYF. CDR3 sequence (DNA): TGTGCCAGCAGGCGGGCCCTAGGGATGAACGAGCAGTACTTC.

The rearrangement joins TRBV7-2 to TRBJ2-3; D gene uncertain. V lost 1 base, J lost 1 base, and 6 bases lay in between. The CDR3 extends over 14 amino acids. CDR1 SGHTA and CDR2 FQGNSA come from the germline V gene. CDR3: CASSLGLGTDTQYF. CDR3 coding DNA: TGTGCCAGCAGCTTAGGGCTAGGCACAGATACGCAGTATTTT.